This T cell receptor (beta chain) comes out of a study of T cells in Graves' hyperthyroidism and ophthalmopathy. TCR beta CDR3 sequences were amplified from RNA transcripts. In the first-round RT-PCR of the TCR CDR3, the HTBI primer set was used. MiXCR, run by TCRdb on the multiplex PCR reads, gives a single entry per CDR3 protein. The table records 650,000 to 800,000 distinct CDR3 sequences, over 40% of them present only once. General study points: Ophthalmopathy cases were set apart from stable hyperthyroidism by a 13 V-J model. For ophthalmopathy, model prediction preceded onset by a median approximately 6 months.

About this clonotype: Its target is not known.

Trimming stripped 5 bases from V and 5 bases from J, with 12 bases between. Germline V lookup: CDR1 LNHDA, CDR2 SQIVND (reference sequence). The CDR3 sequence is 13 residues long. Lactation, pregnancy, other autoimmune disease or uncontrolled infection led to exclusion of patients. The TCR originated in an adult man with Graves' disease, either hyperthyroidism or ophthalmopathy (not recorded which). Sequenced sample: peripheral blood or thyroid tissue (not recorded which). V gene TRBV19 combines with J gene TRBJ2-5; D call uncertain. CDR3 sequence: CASSVRTWETQYF. The CDR3 nucleotides read TGTGCCAGTAGTGTCAGGACCTGGGAGACCCAGTACTTC.